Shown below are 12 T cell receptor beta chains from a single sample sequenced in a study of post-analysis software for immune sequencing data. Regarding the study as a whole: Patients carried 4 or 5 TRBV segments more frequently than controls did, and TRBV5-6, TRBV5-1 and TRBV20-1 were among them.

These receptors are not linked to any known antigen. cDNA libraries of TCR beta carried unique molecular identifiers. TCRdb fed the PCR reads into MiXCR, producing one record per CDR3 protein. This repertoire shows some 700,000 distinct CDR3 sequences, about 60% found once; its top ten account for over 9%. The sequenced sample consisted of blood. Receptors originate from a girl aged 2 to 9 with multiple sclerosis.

The CDR3 loop reads CACDGTGSSGYTF. The CDR3 DNA follows: TGTGCCTGCGACGGGACAGGGTCTTCTGGCTACACCTTC. This chain connects TRBV7-9 to TRBJ1-2; TRBD1 aligns across 9 bases. Germline trimming cut 11 bases from V and 7 bases from J; bases unmatched to any gene: 11. CDR3 length equals 13 residues. The germline V gene has CDR1 SEHNR and CDR2 FQNEAQ (reference sequence).

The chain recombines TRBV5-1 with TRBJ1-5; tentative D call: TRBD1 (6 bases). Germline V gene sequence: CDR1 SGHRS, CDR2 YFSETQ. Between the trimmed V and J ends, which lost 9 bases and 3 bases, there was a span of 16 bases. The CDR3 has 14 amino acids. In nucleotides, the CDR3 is TGCGCCAAGCCACTGGGACAACACAATCAGCCCCAGCATTTT. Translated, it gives CAKPLGQHNQPQHF.

The CDR3 sequence: CAISEGGGPYEQYF. In DNA, the CDR3 is TGTGCCATCAGTGAGGGCGGCGGGCCCTACGAGCAGTACTTC. The chain joins TRBV10-3 to TRBJ2-7; D may be TRBD2 (5 bases). CDR1 is ENHRY, CDR2 SYGVKD, per germline. The CDR3 extends over 14 amino acids. V shed 2 bases and J shed 2 bases, with 10 bases lying between them.

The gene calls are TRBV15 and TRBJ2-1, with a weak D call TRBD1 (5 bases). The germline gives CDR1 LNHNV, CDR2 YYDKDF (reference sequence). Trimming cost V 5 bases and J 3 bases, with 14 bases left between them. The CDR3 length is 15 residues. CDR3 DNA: TGTGCCACCAGCGGCAGGGTGGTCAGCTACAATGAGCAGTTCTTC. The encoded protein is CATSGRVVSYNEQFF.

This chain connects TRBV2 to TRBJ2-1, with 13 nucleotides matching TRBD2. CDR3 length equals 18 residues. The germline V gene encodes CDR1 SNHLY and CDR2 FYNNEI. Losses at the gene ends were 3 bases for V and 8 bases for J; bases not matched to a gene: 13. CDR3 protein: CASSEVGLAGASKDEQFF. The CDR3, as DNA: TGTGCCAGCAGTGAGGTTGGACTAGCGGGAGCGTCTAAGGATGAGCAGTTCTTC.

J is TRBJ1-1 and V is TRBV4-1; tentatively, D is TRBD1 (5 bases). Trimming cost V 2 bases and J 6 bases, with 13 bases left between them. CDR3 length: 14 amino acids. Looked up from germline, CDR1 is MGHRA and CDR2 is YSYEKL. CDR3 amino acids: CASSQTGLGSEAFF. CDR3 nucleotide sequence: TGCGCCAGCAGCCAAACGGGGCTGGGTTCTGAAGCTTTCTTT.

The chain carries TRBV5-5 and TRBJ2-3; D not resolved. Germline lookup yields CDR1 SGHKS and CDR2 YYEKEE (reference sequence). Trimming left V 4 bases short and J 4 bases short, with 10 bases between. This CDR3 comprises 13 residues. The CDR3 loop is CASSHDTPDTQYF. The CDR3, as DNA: TGTGCCAGCAGCCACGACACGCCAGATACGCAGTATTTT.

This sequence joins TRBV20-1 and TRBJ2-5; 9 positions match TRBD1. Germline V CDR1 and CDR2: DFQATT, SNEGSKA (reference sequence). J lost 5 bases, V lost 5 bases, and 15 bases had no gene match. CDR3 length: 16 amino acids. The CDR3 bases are TGCAGTGCTCGAACAGGGGGCAGTTTTAGAAGTGAGACCCAGTACTTC. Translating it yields CSARTGGSFRSETQYF.

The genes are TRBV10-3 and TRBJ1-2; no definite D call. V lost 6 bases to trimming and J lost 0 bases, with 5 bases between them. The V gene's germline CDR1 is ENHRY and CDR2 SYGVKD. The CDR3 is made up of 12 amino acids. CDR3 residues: CAISGTNYGYTF. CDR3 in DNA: TGTGCCATCAGCGGCACTAACTATGGCTACACCTTC.

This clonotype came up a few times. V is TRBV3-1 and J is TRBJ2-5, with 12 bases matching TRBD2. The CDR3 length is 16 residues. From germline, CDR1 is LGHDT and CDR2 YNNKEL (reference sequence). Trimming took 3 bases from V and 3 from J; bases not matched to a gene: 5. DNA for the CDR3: TGTGCCAGCAGCCATCGGACTAGCGGGATAGAAGAGACCCAGTACTTC. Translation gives CASSHRTSGIEETQYF.

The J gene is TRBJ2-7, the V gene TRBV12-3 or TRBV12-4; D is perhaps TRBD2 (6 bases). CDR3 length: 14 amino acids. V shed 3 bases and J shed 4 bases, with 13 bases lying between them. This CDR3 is CASSFGGGLYEQYF. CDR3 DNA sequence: TGTGCCAGCAGTTTCGGGGGAGGTCTTTACGAGCAGTACTTC.

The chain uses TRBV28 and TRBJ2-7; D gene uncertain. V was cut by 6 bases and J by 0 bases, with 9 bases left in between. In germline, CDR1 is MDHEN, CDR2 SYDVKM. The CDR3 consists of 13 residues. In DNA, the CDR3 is TGTGCCAGCAGCTCCCCTAGCTCCTACGAGCAGTACTTC. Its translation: CASSSPSSYEQYF.